These 32 T cell receptor beta chains share one sample of origin, sequenced in a study of OX40 agonist ivuxolimab in advanced cancers. This table comes from immunoSEQ multiplex PCR, and its TCRdb copy is limited to in-frame clones, with some not included. There are 20,000 to 25,000 clones in the sample; 75% to 95% occur only once, and roughly 58% lies in the top ten. Sequencing used CD4+ or CD8+ T cells sorted from blood, obtained in a trial of the OX40 agonist ivuxolimab. The source of these receptors is an adult with an advanced solid tumor such as melanoma, head and neck, liver or kidney cancer.

This clone was seen just once. The CDR3 DNA follows: TGTGCCAGCAGCTTCGAGGGATTTGACTATGGCTACACCTTC. Translating gives CASSFEGFDYGYTF. The chain is built from TRBV7-2 and TRBJ1-2; D remains ambiguous. The CDR3 is 14 residues long. The V gene's germline CDR1 is SGHTA and CDR2 FQGNSA. V shed 3 bases and J shed 3 bases, with 11 bases lying between them.

This rearrangement joins TRBV7-6 to TRBJ1-2, with D possibly TRBD1 on 5 matching bases. Trimming removed 1 base at V and 6 bases at J, with 15 bases between. Germline assignment: CDR1 SGHVS and CDR2 FNYEAQ. This CDR3 region has 15 residues. For the CDR3, the DNA is TGTGCCAGCAGCTTAGGGGAAGGGGAGATTCATGGCTACACCTTC. Residues: CASSLGEGEIHGYTF.

The chain links TRBV7-9 to TRBJ2-3; a weak D match, TRBD2 (6 bases). Trimming stripped 11 bases from V and 0 bases from J, with 18 bases between. The CDR3 contains 15 residues. Germline assignment: CDR1 SEHNR and CDR2 FQNEAQ (reference sequence). CDR3: CAAFGGEHSTDTQYF. The DNA of the CDR3 is TGTGCCGCCTTCGGGGGAGAACATAGCACAGATACGCAGTATTTT.

J is TRBJ2-2 and V is TRBV9; D is possibly TRBD1 or TRBD2 (5 bases each). Per germline, CDR1 SGDLS and CDR2 YYNGEE. This CDR3 spans 16 amino acids. The V end was cut by 2 bases, the J end by 7 bases, with 18 bases between. As DNA, the CDR3 is TGTGCCAGCAGCGTGGGAGACCTGGGGGTTGACGGGGAGCTGTTTTTT. Translated, it gives CASSVGDLGVDGELFF.

The V gene is TRBV18, the J gene TRBJ2-7; the D is unclear. Germline loops: CDR1 KGHSH, CDR2 LQKENI. The CDR3 consists of 14 residues. The V and J ends lost 3 bases and 4 bases respectively, with 13 bases between them. CDR3 coding DNA: TGTGCCAGCTCACCGCGAAGCCCCCTATACGAGCAGTACTTC. Translation gives CASSPRSPLYEQYF.

The rearrangement links TRBV4-1 to TRBJ1-2; no firm D call. V was clipped by 1 base and J by 3 bases, with 6 bases between them. The CDR3 is 13 amino acids. Germline V gene data show CDR1 as MGHRA and CDR2 as YSYEKL. This CDR3 reads CASSQVGDYGYTF. CDR3 in DNA: TGCGCCAGCAGCCAAGTGGGTGACTATGGCTACACCTTC.

This rearrangement joins TRBV19 to TRBJ1-5, with a possible D match to TRBD1 (5 bases). V was trimmed by 3 bases and J by 8 bases, leaving 20 bases between them. In germline, CDR1 is LNHDA, CDR2 SQIVND (reference sequence). This CDR3 contains 16 residues. The CDR3 is CASSITQGWIGEPQHF. Here the CDR3 DNA reads TGTGCCAGTAGTATCACGCAGGGTTGGATTGGGGAGCCCCAGCATTTT.

The chain uses TRBV11-2 and TRBJ2-7, with D hard to call. The germline gives CDR1 SGHAT, CDR2 FQNNGV. The CDR3 length is 13 residues. V was cut by 2 bases and J by 2 bases, with 7 bases left in between. The CDR3: CASSLNGPYEQYF. CDR3 DNA: TGTGCCAGCAGCTTAAACGGGCCCTACGAGCAGTACTTC.

In its sample, this clone was seen a few times. The CDR3 region has the DNA TGTGCCAGCAGTTACTACGGGACGGGGAATGAGCAGTTCTTC. This gives the protein CASSYYGTGNEQFF. V usage is TRBV6-7 and J usage is TRBJ2-1; D tentatively reads TRBD1 or TRBD2 (5 bases each). TRBV6-7 belongs to the ORF category, with a function that is uncertain. The CDR3 runs 14 residues. V lost 1 base and J lost 7, with 11 bases in between.

This clone is classed as medium-sized (0.01 to 0.1%). The chain links TRBV11-2 to TRBJ2-5; 14 bases agree with TRBD2. The CDR3 is 19 residues long. Germline CDR1 and CDR2: SGHAT and FQNNGV. Losses at the gene ends were 5 bases for V and 0 bases for J; bases not matched to a gene: 11. CDR3 sequence reads: CASSQGLAGENPYQETQYF. CDR3 in DNA: TGTGCCAGCAGCCAGGGACTAGCGGGGGAGAACCCGTACCAAGAGACCCAGTACTTC.

This chain joins TRBV7-9 and TRBJ2-3; 10 positions agree with TRBD2. V trimming: 0 bases; J trimming: 3 bases; junction bases outside the gene matches: 12. The CDR3 sequence is 19 residues long. Germline CDR1 and CDR2: SEHNR and FQNEAQ (reference sequence). The CDR3 region has the DNA TGTGCCAGCAGCTTAGCTGACGGACTAGCGGTATTCCAAACAGATACGCAGTATTTT. This translates into CASSLADGLAVFQTDTQYF.

The chain has TRBV6-1 and TRBJ2-7; D remains ambiguous. Between the trimmed V and J ends, which lost 3 bases and 6 bases, there was a span of 18 bases. CDR1 is MNHNS and CDR2 is SASEGT in the germline V gene. The CDR3 extends over 15 amino acids. As DNA, the CDR3 is TGTGCCAGCAGTGACCTGGACGGCCCCCAAGGCGAGCAGTACTTC. Translation: CASSDLDGPQGEQYF.

This sequence joins TRBV9 and TRBJ2-7, with TRBD1 identical over 7 bases. Germline V gene sequence: CDR1 SGDLS, CDR2 YYNGEE. The CDR3 contains 15 residues. V lost 0 bases, J lost 0 bases, and 3 bases stayed unmatched. The CDR3 loop is CASSVGWDSSYEQYF. The CDR3 nucleotides read TGTGCCAGCAGCGTAGGATGGGACAGCTCCTACGAGCAGTACTTC.

The rearrangement uses TRBV6-5 and TRBJ1-4, with D unresolved. From germline, CDR1 is MNHEY and CDR2 SVGAGI. Trimming cost V 4 bases and J 8 bases, with 11 bases left between them. The length of the CDR3 is 13 residues. The CDR3 loop reads CASSFYSGEKLFF. The DNA of the CDR3 is TGTGCCAGCAGTTTCTATTCCGGCGAAAAACTGTTTTTT.

The CDR3, as DNA: TGTGCCAGCAGCCCCGAGGGACTAGTGGCCTACAATGAGCAGTTCTTC. Protein: CASSPEGLVAYNEQFF. The chain links TRBV11-2 to TRBJ2-1, with 8 bases that match TRBD2. Germline V gene lookup returns CDR1 SGHAT and CDR2 FQNNGV. The CDR3 is 16 residues long. V shed 5 bases and J 2 bases; nucleotides not matched to a gene: 8.

The rearrangement links TRBV29-1 to TRBJ2-7; D is ambiguous. V was cut by 0 bases and J by 3 bases, with 15 bases left in between. CDR1 is SQVTM and CDR2 is ANQGSEA in the germline V gene. CDR3 size: 15 residues. The CDR3 protein is CSVEEYSKDGYEQYF. The CDR3 nucleotides are TGCAGCGTTGAAGAGTATTCAAAGGACGGCTACGAGCAGTACTTC.

This chain uses TRBV11-2 with TRBJ2-7; perhaps D is TRBD1 or TRBD2 (5 bases each). The germline V and J ends were trimmed by 5 bases and 0 bases, with 11 bases remaining between them. Germline values: CDR1 SGHAT, CDR2 FQNNGV. The CDR3 runs to 14 residues. Here the CDR3 DNA reads TGTGCCAGCAGCCACACCGGGACCTCCTACGAGCAGTACTTC. Translation gives CASSHTGTSYEQYF. Filled out from reference TRBV11-2 and TRBJ2-7, the complete variable domain reads EAGVAQSPRYKIIEKRQSVAFWCNPISGHATLYWYQQILGQGPKLLIQFQNNGVVDDSQLPKDRFSAERLKGVDSTLKIQPAKLEDSAVYLCASSHTGTSYEQYFGPGTRLTVT.

This clone occurred once. The chain links TRBV25-1 to TRBJ1-2; maybe TRBD1 (5 bases). The CDR3 totals 14 residues. Trimming shortened V by 4 bases and J by 6 bases, and 15 bases separated the two germline ends. Germline V gives CDR1 MGHDK, CDR2 SYGVNS. CDR3 nucleotide sequence: TGTGCCAGCAGTGCCGGGGGAGGGGTTGATGGCTACACCTTC. It is translated as CASSAGGGVDGYTF.

This clone showed up just a few times. J is TRBJ1-1 and V is TRBV13; no firm D call. This CDR3 is built from 14 residues. The V gene's germline CDR1 is PRHDT and CDR2 FYEKMQ (reference sequence). V was shortened by 0 bases and J by 7 bases, with 12 bases between the two germline ends. The DNA of the CDR3 is TGTGCCAGCAGCTTAGGGTCATCTCGAGATGAAGCTTTCTTT. Translated, it gives CASSLGSSRDEAFF.

This chain links TRBV6-6 with TRBJ2-3; 9 nucleotides line up with TRBD1. The trim removed 6 bases at V and 5 bases at J, leaving 6 bases unmatched. This CDR3 spans 14 amino acids. The germline CDR1 and CDR2 sequences are MNHNY and SVGAGI (reference sequence). The CDR3: CASRGDRDGDTQYF. The CDR3 nucleotides are TGTGCCAGCAGAGGGGACAGGGACGGAGATACGCAGTATTTT.

The chain joins TRBV30 to TRBJ1-1; D is uncertain. The CDR3 length is 12 residues. CDR1 and CDR2 (germline): GTSNPN, SVGIG (reference sequence). The V end lost 5 bases, the J end lost 2 bases, and 9 bases lay between the germline ends. The CDR3 region is CAWLWGNTEAFF. The CDR3 DNA reads TGTGCCTGGCTCTGGGGTAACACTGAAGCTTTCTTT. Full variable domain (rest looked up from reference TRBV30 and TRBJ1-1): SQTIHQWPATLVQPVGSPLSLECTVEGTSNPNLYWYRQAAGRGLQLLFYSVGIGQISSEVPQNLSASRPQDRQFILSSKKLLLSDSGFYLCAWLWGNTEAFFGQGTRLTVV.

The chain recombines TRBV5-1 with TRBJ2-3; the D gene is possibly TRBD2 (6 bases). This CDR3 is built from 14 residues. The germline gives CDR1 SGHRS, CDR2 YFSETQ. Trimming took 4 bases from V and 2 from J, leaving 11 bases between them. DNA for the CDR3: TGCGCCAGCAGCGCCGGGACTCCCACAGATACGCAGTATTTT. Its protein is CASSAGTPTDTQYF.

J is TRBJ2-3 and V is TRBV7-9; TRBD2 is a possible D gene (6 bases). The V end was cut by 4 bases, the J end by 0 bases, with 11 bases between. CDR1 and CDR2 from the germline V gene are SEHNR and FQNEAQ (reference sequence). CDR3 length equals 15 residues. The CDR3, as DNA: TGTGCCAGCAGCTCGCTAGCGTCTAGCACAGATACGCAGTATTTT. This translates into CASSSLASSTDTQYF. The entire variable domain, with the rest obtained from reference TRBV7-9 and TRBJ2-3, is as follows: DTGVSQNPRHKITKRGQNVTFRCDPISEHNRLYWYRQTLGQGPEFLTYFQNEAQLEKSRLLSDRFSAERPKGSFSTLEIQRTEQGDSAMYLCASSSLASSTDTQYFGPGTRLTVL.

This chain uses TRBV4-1 with TRBJ1-5; 7 nucleotides line up with TRBD1. The J segment lost 1 base and the V segment lost 4 bases, leaving 4 bases of the junction unmatched. Germline loops: CDR1 MGHRA, CDR2 YSYEKL. CDR3 length equals 15 residues. This chain's CDR3 is CASSLATGSNQPQHF. The CDR3 nucleotides are TGCGCCAGCAGCCTAGCGACAGGGAGCAATCAGCCCCAGCATTTT.

This clone was seen once. CDR3 sequence: CASSLGLEKETQYF. The CDR3 DNA is TGTGCCAGCAGCTTGGGGTTGGAGAAAGAGACCCAGTACTTC. The chain combines TRBV5-4 with TRBJ2-5, with D unclear. Germline CDR1 reads SGHNT; CDR2 reads YYREEE (reference sequence). This CDR3 contains 14 residues. V dropped 0 bases and J dropped 3 bases, with 9 bases sitting between them.

CDR3 sequence (DNA): TGTGCCAGCAGTTACGGACGAGGGGCCAATCAGCCCCAGCATTTT. The encoded protein is CASSYGRGANQPQHF. The chain uses TRBV6-5 and TRBJ1-5; TRBD1 might be the D (5 bases). Per germline, CDR1 MNHEY and CDR2 SVGAGI. Deletions cut 2 bases from V and 3 bases from J, with 11 bases between. This CDR3 has 15 residues.

This clone occurred once. The chain carries TRBV7-9 and TRBJ2-3, with a weak D call TRBD2 (5 bases). V was cut by 1 base and J by 5 bases, with 16 bases left in between. The CDR3 is 16 residues long. The V gene's germline CDR1 is SEHNR and CDR2 FQNEAQ (reference sequence). This chain's CDR3 is CASSLVQVGGQDTQYF. The CDR3 DNA follows: TGTGCCAGCAGCTTAGTGCAAGTAGGAGGTCAAGATACGCAGTATTTT.

The chain is built from TRBV19 and TRBJ2-1, with TRBD1 matching 7 bases. Germline assignment: CDR1 LNHDA and CDR2 SQIVND (reference sequence). With V trimmed by 5 bases and J by 8 bases, 6 bases remained unmatched. This CDR3 has 13 residues. CDR3: CASSAQTGDEQFF. The CDR3 DNA is TGTGCCAGTAGTGCACAAACAGGGGATGAGCAGTTCTTC. Variable domain in full (rest from reference TRBV19 and TRBJ2-1): DGGITQSPKYLFRKEGQNVTLSCEQNLNHDAMYWYRQDPGQGLRLIYYSQIVNDFQKGDIAEGYSVSREKKESFPLTVTSAQKNPTAFYLCASSAQTGDEQFFGPGTRLTVL.

This chain links TRBV4-1 with TRBJ1-2; D ambiguous. The CDR3 is 12 amino acids. Per the germline V gene, CDR1 is MGHRA and CDR2 is YSYEKL. V was trimmed by 0 bases and J by 8 bases, leaving 7 bases between them. CDR3 in DNA: TGCGCCAGCAGCCAAGATGGGAGGGGCTACACCTTC. Residues: CASSQDGRGYTF.

DNA of the CDR3: TGTGCCAGCAGTTACAGGGGATTGAACACTGAAGCTTTCTTT. This codes for CASSYRGLNTEAFF. The chain couples TRBV6-5 to TRBJ1-1; a weak D match, TRBD1 (5 bases). The CDR3 extends over 14 amino acids. Germline CDR1 is MNHEY and CDR2 is SVGAGI. Deletions cut 2 bases from V and 0 bases from J, with 7 bases between.

The V call is TRBV18, the J call TRBJ1-1; maybe TRBD1 (5 bases). Germline V gives CDR1 KGHSH, CDR2 LQKENI. Trimming cost V 3 bases and J 3 bases, with 20 bases left between them. The CDR3 extends over 17 amino acids. This chain's CDR3 is CASSPLQGQGGDTEAFF. For the CDR3, the DNA is TGTGCCAGCTCACCTCTGCAAGGGCAGGGCGGGGACACTGAAGCTTTCTTT.

The chain combines TRBV4-1 with TRBJ1-1; D is undetermined. Germline-derived CDR1 and CDR2 are MGHRA and YSYEKL. CDR3 length equals 14 residues. Between the trimmed V and J ends, which lost 1 base and 7 bases, there was a span of 13 bases. CDR3 sequence: CASSQVGGLDEAFF. The CDR3 nucleotides read TGCGCCAGCAGCCAAGTTGGAGGGTTGGATGAAGCTTTCTTT.